This note documents a single T cell receptor beta chain sequence. This record belongs to a study of radiotherapy plus CTLA-4 blockade in lung cancer. In germline, CDR1 is MGHDK, CDR2 SYGVNS. This CDR3 comprises 14 residues. Losses at the gene ends were 4 bases for V and 6 bases for J; bases not matched to a gene: 4. The data were produced by immunoSEQ multiplex PCR, yet TCRdb's version contains in-frame clones alone and is incomplete. The profile shows roughly 66,000 clones, approximately 83% of them singletons. This chain uses TRBV25-1 with TRBJ2-7, with 12 bases lining up with TRBD2. This material consisted of peripheral blood, taken from a patient treated with radiotherapy plus ipilimumab. This clonotype was obtained from a human donor with non-small cell lung cancer who had a partial response to radiotherapy plus ipilimumab. The CDR3 nucleotides are TGTGCCAGCAGTGGAACTAGCGGGAGGATCGAGCAGTACTTC. Protein: CASSGTSGRIEQYF.